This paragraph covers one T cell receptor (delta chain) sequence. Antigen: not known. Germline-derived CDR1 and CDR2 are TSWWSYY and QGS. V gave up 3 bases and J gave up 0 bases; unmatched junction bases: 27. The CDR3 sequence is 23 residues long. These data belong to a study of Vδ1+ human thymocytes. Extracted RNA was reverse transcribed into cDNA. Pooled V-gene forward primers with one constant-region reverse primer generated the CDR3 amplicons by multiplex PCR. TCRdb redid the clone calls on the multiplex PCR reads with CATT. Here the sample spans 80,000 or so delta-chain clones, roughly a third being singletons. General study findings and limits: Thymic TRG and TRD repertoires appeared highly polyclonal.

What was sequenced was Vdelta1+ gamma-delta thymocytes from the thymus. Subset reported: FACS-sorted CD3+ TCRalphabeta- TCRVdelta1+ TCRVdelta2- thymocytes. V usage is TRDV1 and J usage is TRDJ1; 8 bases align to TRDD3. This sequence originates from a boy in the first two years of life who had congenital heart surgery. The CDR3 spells CALGELISDEATGGTGYTDKLIF. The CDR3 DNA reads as TGTGCTCTTGGGGAGCTTATTTCCGATGAGGCTACTGGGGGCACTGGGTACACCGATAAACTCATCTTT.